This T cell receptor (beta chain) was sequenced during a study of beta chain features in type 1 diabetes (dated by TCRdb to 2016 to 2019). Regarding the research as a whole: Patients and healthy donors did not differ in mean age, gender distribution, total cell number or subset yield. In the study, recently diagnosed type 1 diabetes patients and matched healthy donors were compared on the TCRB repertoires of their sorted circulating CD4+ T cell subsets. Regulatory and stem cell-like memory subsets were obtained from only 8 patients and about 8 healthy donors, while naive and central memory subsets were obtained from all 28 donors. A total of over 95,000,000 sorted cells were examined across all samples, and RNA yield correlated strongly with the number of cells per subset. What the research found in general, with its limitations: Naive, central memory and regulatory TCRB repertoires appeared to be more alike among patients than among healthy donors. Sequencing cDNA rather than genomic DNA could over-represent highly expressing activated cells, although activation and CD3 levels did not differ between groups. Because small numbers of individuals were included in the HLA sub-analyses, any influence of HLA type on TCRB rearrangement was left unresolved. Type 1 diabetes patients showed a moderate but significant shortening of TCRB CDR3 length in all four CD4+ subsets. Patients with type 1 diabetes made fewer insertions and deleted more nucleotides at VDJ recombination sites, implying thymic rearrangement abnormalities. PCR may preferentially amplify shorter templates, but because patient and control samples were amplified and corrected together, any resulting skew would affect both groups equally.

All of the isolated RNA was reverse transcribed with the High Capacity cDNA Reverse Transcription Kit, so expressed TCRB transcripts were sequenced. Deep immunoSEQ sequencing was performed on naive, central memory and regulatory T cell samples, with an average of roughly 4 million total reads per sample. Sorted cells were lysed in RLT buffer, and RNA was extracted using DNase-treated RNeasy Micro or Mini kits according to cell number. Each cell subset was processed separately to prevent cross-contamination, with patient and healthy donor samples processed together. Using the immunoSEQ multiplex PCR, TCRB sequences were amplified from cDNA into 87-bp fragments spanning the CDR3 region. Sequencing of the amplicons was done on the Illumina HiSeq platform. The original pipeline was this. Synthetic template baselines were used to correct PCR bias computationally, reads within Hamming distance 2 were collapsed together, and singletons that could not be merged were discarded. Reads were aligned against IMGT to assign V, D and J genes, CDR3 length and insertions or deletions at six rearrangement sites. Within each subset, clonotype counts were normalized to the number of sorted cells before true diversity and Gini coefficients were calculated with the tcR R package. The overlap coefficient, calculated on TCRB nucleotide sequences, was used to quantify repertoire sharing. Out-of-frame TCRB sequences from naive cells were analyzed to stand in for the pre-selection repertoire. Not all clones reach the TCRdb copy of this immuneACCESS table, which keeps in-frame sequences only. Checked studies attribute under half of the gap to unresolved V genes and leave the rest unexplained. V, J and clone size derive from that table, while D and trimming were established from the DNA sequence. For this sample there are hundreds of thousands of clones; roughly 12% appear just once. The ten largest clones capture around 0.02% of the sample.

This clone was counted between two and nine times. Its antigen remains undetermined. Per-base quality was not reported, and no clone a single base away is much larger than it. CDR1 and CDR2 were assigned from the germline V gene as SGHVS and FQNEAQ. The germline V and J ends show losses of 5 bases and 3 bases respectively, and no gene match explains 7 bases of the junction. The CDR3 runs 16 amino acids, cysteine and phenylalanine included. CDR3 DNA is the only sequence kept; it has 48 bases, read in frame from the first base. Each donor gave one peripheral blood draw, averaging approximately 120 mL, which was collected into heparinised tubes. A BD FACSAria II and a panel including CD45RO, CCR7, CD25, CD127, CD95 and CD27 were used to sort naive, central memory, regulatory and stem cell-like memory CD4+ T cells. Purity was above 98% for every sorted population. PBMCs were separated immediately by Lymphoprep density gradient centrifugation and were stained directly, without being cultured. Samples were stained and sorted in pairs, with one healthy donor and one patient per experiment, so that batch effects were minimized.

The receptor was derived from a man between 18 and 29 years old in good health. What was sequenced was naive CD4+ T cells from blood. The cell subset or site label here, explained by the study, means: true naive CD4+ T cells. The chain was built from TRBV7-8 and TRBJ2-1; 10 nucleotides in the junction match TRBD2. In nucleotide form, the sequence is TGTGCCAGCAGCCAACGGACTAGCGGAGACTACAATGAGCAGTTCTTC. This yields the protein CASSQRTSGDYNEQFF.